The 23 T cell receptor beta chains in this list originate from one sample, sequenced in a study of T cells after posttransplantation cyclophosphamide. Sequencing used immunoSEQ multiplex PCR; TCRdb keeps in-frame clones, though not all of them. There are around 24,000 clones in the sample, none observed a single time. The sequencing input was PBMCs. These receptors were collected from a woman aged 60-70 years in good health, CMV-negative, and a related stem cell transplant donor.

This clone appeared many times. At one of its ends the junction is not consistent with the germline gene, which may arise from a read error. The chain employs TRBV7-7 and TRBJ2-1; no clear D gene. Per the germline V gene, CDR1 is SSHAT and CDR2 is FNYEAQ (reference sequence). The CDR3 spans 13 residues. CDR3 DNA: TGTGCTAGCAGCCCAGTGAATGGGCGTGAGCAGTTCTTC. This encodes CASSPVNGREQFF.

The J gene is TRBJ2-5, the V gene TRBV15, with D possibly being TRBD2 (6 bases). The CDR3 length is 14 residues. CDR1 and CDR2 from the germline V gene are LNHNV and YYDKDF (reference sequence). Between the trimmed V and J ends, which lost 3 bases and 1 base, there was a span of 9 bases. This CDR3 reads CATSSRDSQETQYF. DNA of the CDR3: TGTGCCACCAGCAGCCGGGACTCCCAAGAGACCCAGTACTTC.

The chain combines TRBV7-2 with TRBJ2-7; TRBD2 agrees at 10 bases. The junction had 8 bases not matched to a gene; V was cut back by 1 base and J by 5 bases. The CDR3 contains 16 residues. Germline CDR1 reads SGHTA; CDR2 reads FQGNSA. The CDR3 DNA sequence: TGTGCCAGCAGCTTAGGAGCGGGAGGGCCCTTCCACGAGCAGTACTTC. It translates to CASSLGAGGPFHEQYF.

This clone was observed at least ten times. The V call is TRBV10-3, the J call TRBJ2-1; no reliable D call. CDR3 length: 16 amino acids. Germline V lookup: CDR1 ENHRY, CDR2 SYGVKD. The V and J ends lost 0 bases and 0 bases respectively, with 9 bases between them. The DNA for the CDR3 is TGTGCCATCAGTGAGTCTCCACTCCTCTCCTACAATGAGCAGTTCTTC. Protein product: CAISESPLLSYNEQFF.

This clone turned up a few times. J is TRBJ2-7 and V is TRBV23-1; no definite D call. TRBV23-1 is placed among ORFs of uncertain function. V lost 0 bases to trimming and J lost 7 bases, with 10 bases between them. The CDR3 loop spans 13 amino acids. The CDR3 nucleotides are TGCGCCAGCAGTCAATCCCCCTCCGGGGAGCAGTACGTC. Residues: CASSQSPSGEQYV.

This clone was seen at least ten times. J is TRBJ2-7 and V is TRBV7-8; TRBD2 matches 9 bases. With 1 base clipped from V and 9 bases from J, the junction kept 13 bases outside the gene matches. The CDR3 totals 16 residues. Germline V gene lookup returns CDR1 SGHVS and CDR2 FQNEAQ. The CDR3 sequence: CASSLGSLAGTSPQYF. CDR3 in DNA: TGTGCCAGCAGCTTAGGGTCCCTAGCGGGAACCTCTCCGCAGTACTTC.

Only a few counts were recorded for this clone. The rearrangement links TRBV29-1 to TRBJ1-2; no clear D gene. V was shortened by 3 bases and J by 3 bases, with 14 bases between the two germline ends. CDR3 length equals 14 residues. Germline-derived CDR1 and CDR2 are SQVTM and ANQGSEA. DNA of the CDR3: TGCAGCGTTGAGGATAGTGAGGGATACTATGGCTACACCTTC. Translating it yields CSVEDSEGYYGYTF. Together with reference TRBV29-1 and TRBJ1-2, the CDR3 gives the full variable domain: SAVISQKPSRDICQRGTSLTIQCQVDSQVTMMFWYRQQPGQSLTLIATANQGSEATYESGFVIDKFPISRPNLTFSTLTVSNMSPEDSSIYLCSVEDSEGYYGYTFGSGTRLTVV.

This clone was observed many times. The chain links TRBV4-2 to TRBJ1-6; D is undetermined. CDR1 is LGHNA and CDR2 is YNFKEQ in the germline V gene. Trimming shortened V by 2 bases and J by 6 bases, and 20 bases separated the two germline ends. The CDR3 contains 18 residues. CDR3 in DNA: TGTGCCAGCAGCCAACAAAGCACCTCGGCGGGAACTAATTCACCCCTCCACTTT. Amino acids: CASSQQSTSAGTNSPLHF.

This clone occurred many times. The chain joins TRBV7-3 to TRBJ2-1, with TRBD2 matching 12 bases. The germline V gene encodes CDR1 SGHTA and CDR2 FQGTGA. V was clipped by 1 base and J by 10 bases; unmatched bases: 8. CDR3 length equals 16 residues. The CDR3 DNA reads TGTGCCAGCAGCTTAATGACTAGCGGGAGTCCTGGGGAGCAGTTCTTC. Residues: CASSLMTSGSPGEQFF.

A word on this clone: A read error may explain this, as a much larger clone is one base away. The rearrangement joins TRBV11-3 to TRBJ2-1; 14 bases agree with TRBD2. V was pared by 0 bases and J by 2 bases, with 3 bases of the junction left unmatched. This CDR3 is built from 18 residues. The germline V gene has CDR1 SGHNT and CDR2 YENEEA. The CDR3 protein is CASSLEGTSGSAYNEQFF. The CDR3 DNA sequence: TGTGCCAGCAGCTTAGAGGGGACTAGCGGGAGCGCCTACAATGAGCAGTTCTTC.

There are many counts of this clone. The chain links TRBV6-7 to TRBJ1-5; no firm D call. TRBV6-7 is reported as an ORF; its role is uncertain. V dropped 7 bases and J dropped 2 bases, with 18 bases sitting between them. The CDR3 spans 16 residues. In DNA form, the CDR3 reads TGTGCCAGCACCCTGTTCGACCGTGGAGGCAATCAGCCCCAGCATTTT. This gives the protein CASTLFDRGGNQPQHF.

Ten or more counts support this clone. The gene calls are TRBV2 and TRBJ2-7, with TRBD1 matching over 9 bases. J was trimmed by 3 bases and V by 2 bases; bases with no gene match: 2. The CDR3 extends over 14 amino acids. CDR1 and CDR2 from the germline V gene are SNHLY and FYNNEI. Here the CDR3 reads CASSEKDRGYEQYF. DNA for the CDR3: TGTGCCAGCAGTGAAAAGGACAGGGGCTACGAGCAGTACTTC.

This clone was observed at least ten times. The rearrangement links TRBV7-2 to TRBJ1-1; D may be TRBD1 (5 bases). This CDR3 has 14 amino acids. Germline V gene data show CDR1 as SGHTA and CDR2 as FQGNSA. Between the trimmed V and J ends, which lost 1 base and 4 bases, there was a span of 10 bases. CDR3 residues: CASSLVSGFTEAFF. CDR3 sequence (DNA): TGTGCCAGCAGCTTAGTTTCAGGGTTCACTGAAGCTTTCTTT.

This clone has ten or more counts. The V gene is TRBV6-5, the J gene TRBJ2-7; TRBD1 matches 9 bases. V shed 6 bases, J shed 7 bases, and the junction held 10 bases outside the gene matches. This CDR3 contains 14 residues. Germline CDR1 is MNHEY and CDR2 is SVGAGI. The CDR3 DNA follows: TGTGCCAGCAGCAAACGACAGGGGGTTAGTGAGCAGTACGTC. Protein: CASSKRQGVSEQYV.

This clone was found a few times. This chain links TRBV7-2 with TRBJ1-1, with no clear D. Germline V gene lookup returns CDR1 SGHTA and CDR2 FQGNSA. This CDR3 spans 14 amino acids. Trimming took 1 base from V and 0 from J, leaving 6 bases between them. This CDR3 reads CASSLGGVNTEAFF. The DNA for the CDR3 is TGTGCCAGCAGCTTAGGCGGAGTGAACACTGAAGCTTTCTTT.

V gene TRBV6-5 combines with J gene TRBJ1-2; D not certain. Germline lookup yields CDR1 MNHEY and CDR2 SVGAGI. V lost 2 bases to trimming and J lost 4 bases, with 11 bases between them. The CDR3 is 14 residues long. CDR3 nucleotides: TGTGCCAGCAGTTACGAGGGCGGCGTCTATGGCTACACCTTC. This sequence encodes CASSYEGGVYGYTF.

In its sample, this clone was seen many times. CDR3 nucleotides: TGTGCCAGCAGTGAAAGGGACAGGATTTGGAATACTGAAGCTTTCTTT. This gives the protein CASSERDRIWNTEAFF. The rearrangement joins TRBV6-1 to TRBJ1-1; 8 nucleotides line up with TRBD1. The ends lost 2 bases at V and 5 bases at J; junction bases unmatched: 10. Germline V gene sequence: CDR1 MNHNS, CDR2 SASEGT. CDR3 length: 16 amino acids.

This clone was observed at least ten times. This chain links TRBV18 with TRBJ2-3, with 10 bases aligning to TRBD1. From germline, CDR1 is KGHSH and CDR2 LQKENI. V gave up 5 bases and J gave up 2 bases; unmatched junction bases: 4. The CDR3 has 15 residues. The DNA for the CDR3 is TGTGCCAGCTCATTGGACAGGGGGAACACAGATACGCAGTATTTT. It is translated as CASSLDRGNTDTQYF.

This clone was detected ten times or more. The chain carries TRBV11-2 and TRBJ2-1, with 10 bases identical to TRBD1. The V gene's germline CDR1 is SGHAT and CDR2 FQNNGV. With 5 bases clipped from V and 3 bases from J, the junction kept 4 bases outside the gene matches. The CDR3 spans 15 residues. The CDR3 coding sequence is TGTGCCAGCAGCCTCCGGACAGGGGGCTACAATGAGCAGTTCTTC. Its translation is CASSLRTGGYNEQFF. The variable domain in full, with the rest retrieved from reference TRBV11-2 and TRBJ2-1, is EAGVAQSPRYKIIEKRQSVAFWCNPISGHATLYWYQQILGQGPKLLIQFQNNGVVDDSQLPKDRFSAERLKGVDSTLKIQPAKLEDSAVYLCASSLRTGGYNEQFFGPGTRLTVL.

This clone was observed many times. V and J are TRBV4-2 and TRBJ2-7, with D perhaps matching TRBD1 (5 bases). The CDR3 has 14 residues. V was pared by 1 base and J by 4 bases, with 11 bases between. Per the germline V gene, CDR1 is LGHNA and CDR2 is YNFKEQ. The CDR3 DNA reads TGTGCCAGCAGCCAAGTAGGGGTTGAATACGAGCAGTACTTC. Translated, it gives CASSQVGVEYEQYF.

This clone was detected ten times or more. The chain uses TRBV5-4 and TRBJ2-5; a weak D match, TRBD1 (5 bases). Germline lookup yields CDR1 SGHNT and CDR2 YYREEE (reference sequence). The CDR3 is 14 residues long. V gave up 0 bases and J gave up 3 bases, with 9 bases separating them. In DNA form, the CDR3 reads TGTGCCAGCAGCTTGGTCGACAGTGAAGAGACCCAGTACTTC. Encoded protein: CASSLVDSEETQYF.

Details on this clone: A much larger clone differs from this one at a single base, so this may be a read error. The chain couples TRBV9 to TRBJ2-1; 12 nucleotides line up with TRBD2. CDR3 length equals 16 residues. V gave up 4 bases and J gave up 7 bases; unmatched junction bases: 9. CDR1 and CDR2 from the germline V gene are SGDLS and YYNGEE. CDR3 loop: CASSLRDTSGGNEQFF. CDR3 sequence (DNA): TGTGCCAGCAGCTTGAGGGATACTAGCGGGGGGAATGAGCAGTTCTTC.

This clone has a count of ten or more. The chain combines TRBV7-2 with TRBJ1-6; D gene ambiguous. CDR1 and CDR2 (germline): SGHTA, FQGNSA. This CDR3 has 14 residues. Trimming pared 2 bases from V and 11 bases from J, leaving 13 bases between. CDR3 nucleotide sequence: TGTGCCAGCAGCTTACGTGCATCGGGTCCACCCCTCCACTTT. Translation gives CASSLRASGPPLHF.